This paragraph reports one T cell receptor (beta chain). The V gene lost 5 bases and the J gene lost 1 base, with 17 bases spanning the gap. The CDR3 runs to 16 residues. Germline CDR1 is SGHRS and CDR2 is YFSETQ. This entry is derived from a study of control samples from healthy donors and cancer patients. Clones were read by immunoSEQ multiplex PCR, and TCRdb kept only the in-frame ones, dropping some. Of about 51,000 clones in the sample, about 80% were seen once. The rearrangement links TRBV5-1 to TRBJ2-3; D unclear. Source material: blood. This TCR was recovered from a man between 65 and 85 years old in good health. The CDR3 reads CASSTSTAGGTDTQYF. In DNA form, the CDR3 reads TGCGCCAGCAGTACCTCGACGGCCGGAGGCACAGATACGCAGTATTTT.